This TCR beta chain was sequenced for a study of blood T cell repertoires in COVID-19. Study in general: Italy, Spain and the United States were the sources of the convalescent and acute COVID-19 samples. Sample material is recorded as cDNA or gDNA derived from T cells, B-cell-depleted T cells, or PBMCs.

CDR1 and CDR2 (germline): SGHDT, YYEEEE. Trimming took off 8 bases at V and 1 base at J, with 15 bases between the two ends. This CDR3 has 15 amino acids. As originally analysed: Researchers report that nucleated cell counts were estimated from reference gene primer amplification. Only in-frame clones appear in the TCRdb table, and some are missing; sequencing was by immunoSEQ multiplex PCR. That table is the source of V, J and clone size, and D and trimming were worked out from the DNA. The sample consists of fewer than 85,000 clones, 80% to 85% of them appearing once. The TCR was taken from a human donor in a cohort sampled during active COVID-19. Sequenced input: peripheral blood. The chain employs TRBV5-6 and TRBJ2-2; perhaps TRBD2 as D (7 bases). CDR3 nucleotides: TGTGCCAGTACGAGGGGGGGCCTGAACACCGGGGAGCTGTTTTTT. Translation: CASTRGGLNTGELFF.